In this sample, the clone carrying this T cell receptor beta chain turned up once. Its target is unknown. The data stem from a study of Ad26.COV2.S vaccination and SARS-CoV-2 variants. Across the study: Donor was one of the participants in the Ad26.COV2.S arm of the COV1001 trial. Recipients of Ad26.COV2.S got it intramuscularly, once or twice 56 days apart.

This sample's treatment: approximately 18 received Ad26.COV2.S at low or high dose, single or two shots; 5 received placebo; per-sample allocation not given. Sampling was performed 63 days after the first vaccine or placebo injection. Wuhan-strain spike was delivered by a replication-incompetent Ad26 vector. CDR3 size: 14 residues. After removal of 6 bases from V and 4 bases from J, the junction contained 6 bases not matched to a gene. The germline CDR1 and CDR2 sequences are LNHNV and YYDKDF (reference sequence). Regarding the study as a whole: It was found that vaccine and placebo recipients had similar non-spike TCR breadth.

Here immunoSEQ multiplex PCR was the method, and the copy in TCRdb shows in-frame clones only, minus some. The sample holds around 400,000 clones, roughly 90% seen once. This TCR was sampled from a person between 18 and 60 years old who received the Ad26.COV2.S COVID-19 vaccine or a placebo. The V gene is TRBV15, the J gene TRBJ2-3; 8 bases map to TRBD2. Source: peripheral blood, taken in a trial of Ad26.COV2.S vaccine versus placebo. CDR3 in DNA: TGTGCCACCAGAAAAGCGGGAGCCCCAGATACGCAGTATTTT. Amino acid sequence: CATRKAGAPDTQYF.